A selection of T cell receptor beta chains follows, all from one sample in a study of T cells after yellow fever vaccination. TCRdb re-called the 5' RACE reads with MiXCR, one entry per CDR3 protein. Of a few hundred thousand distinct CDR3 sequences listed, about a sixth were seen once; the top ten hold 15% to 20%. Sequencing used PBMCs, obtained less than 6 days after the first yellow fever vaccination. Receptor source: a man between 18 and 29 years old who received the YFV17D yellow fever vaccine. Both conserved end residues are part of each CDR3. The D gene is left open where the match is weak. Clone sizes are given selectively: once, few, many, or a class where the clone is expanded.

clone_size,d_call,j_call,v_call,cdr3_aa,cdr3_nt
few,NA,TRBJ2-1,TRBV6-1,CASSPSDSRFYNEQFF,TGTGCCAGCAGTCCTTCCGACAGCCGCTTCTACAATGAGCAGTTCTTC
NA,TRBD2,TRBJ2-7,TRBV12-3/TRBV12-4,CASSQSGGAIYEQYF,TGTGCCAGCAGCCAGAGCGGGGGGGCTATTTACGAGCAGTACTTC
NA,NA,TRBJ2-2,TRBV4-3,CASSQDMAVDTGELFF,TGCGCCAGCAGCCAAGACATGGCAGTGGACACCGGGGAGCTGTTTTTT
many,NA,TRBJ2-1,TRBV10-3,CAIGGSDRLNEQFF,TGTGCCATCGGGGGGTCGGACAGGCTCAATGAGCAGTTCTTC
few,TRBD1,TRBJ1-5,TRBV28,CASRPRPGTGNQPQHF,TGTGCCAGCAGACCCAGGCCCGGGACAGGTAATCAGCCCCAGCATTTT
NA,TRBD2,TRBJ2-3,TRBV12-3/TRBV12-4,CASSLTGRGRGDTQYF,TGTGCCAGCAGTTTAACCGGTCGAGGGAGGGGAGATACGCAGTATTTT
few,NA,TRBJ1-3,TRBV29-1,CSVVPRGKGNTIYF,TGCAGCGTTGTCCCCAGGGGCAAAGGAAACACCATATATTTT
NA,NA,TRBJ2-2,TRBV3-1,CASTKYPPWGNTGELFF,TGTGCCAGCACCAAGTACCCCCCTTGGGGGAACACCGGGGAGCTGTTTTTT
many,NA,TRBJ1-2,TRBV12-3/TRBV12-4,CASTPTGGSGYGYTF,TGTGCCAGCACCCCCACGGGGGGGTCGGGCTATGGCTACACCTTC
NA,TRBD1,TRBJ2-1,TRBV5-6,CASGPLPGQGPNEQFF,TGTGCCAGCGGCCCTCTCCCGGGACAGGGCCCCAATGAGCAGTTCTTC
NA,NA,TRBJ2-3,TRBV7-3,CASSLIAPTDTQYF,TGTGCCAGCAGCTTAATAGCCCCCACAGATACGCAGTATTTT
NA,NA,TRBJ1-5,TRBV20-1,CSASRGNQPQHF,TGCAGTGCTAGTCGCGGAAATCAGCCCCAGCATTTT
NA,TRBD1,TRBJ2-7,TRBV28,CASSHRSGTGNHEQYF,TGTGCCAGCAGCCACCGCTCCGGGACAGGGAACCACGAGCAGTACTTC
NA,NA,TRBJ1-3,TRBV28,CASTGSTASGNTIYF,TGTGCCAGCACCGGTTCCACGGCCTCTGGAAACACCATATATTTT
NA,TRBD2,TRBJ2-7,TRBV6-2/TRBV6-3,CASSQSTSGVNDEQYF,TGTGCCAGCAGCCAGAGCACTAGCGGGGTAAATGACGAGCAGTACTTC
NA,TRBD2,TRBJ2-5,TRBV7-6,CASSLVGGAGETQYF,TGTGCCAGCAGCTTAGTCGGGGGGGCTGGGGAGACCCAGTACTTC
NA,TRBD1,TRBJ1-2,TRBV5-1,CASSFGGTAPTILYGYTF,TGCGCCAGCAGCTTTGGGGGGACAGCCCCGACGATTCTCTATGGCTACACCTTC
NA,NA,TRBJ1-2,TRBV20-1,CSASAAGPNYGYTF,TGCAGTGCTAGTGCTGCCGGGCCTAACTATGGCTACACCTTC
few,NA,TRBJ2-3,TRBV9,CASSDPGLAMTNTQYF,TGTGCCAGCAGCGATCCGGGACTGGCGATGACGAATACGCAGTATTTT
NA,NA,TRBJ2-5,TRBV20-1,CSAREAWETQYF,TGCAGTGCTAGAGAGGCCTGGGAGACCCAGTACTTC
few,NA,TRBJ2-7,TRBV7-9,CASSPRGGLAYEQYF,TGTGCCAGCAGCCCCCGTGGGGGGTTGGCCTACGAGCAGTACTTC
NA,NA,TRBJ2-7,TRBV12-3/TRBV12-4,CASSPGALSYEQYF,TGTGCCAGCAGTCCGGGGGCCCTCTCCTACGAGCAGTACTTC
few,NA,TRBJ2-4,TRBV7-2,CATEAVGAGAKNIQYF,TGTGCCACCGAAGCCGTCGGGGCGGGAGCCAAAAACATTCAGTACTTC
NA,TRBD2,TRBJ2-1,TRBV7-9,CASSLSSGANEQFF,TGTGCCAGCAGCTTAAGCAGCGGGGCCAATGAGCAGTTCTTC
NA,NA,TRBJ2-2,TRBV4-2,CASSQERGGDRGTGELFF,TGTGCCAGCAGCCAAGAGAGGGGGGGCGACAGGGGTACCGGGGAGCTGTTTTTT
many,NA,TRBJ2-3,TRBV7-2,CASSSKFTDTQYF,TGTGCCAGCAGCTCTAAATTCACAGATACGCAGTATTTT
many,TRBD2,TRBJ2-1,TRBV7-3,CASSLAGGANEQFF,TGTGCCAGCAGCTTGGCGGGAGGGGCCAATGAGCAGTTCTTC
few,NA,TRBJ2-7,TRBV15,CATSRTDRPYEQYF,TGTGCCACCAGCCGGACGGACAGACCGTACGAGCAGTACTTC